These T cell receptor beta chains were read from a single sample in a study of technical replicates of blood from a handful of donors. The data were produced by immunoSEQ multiplex PCR, yet TCRdb's version contains in-frame clones alone and is incomplete. In the table there are roughly 100,000 clones, about 96% of which are singletons. The sample was T cells isolated from PBMCs. These receptors were obtained from a human donor in good health. Each CDR3 is given with its conserved first and last residue. A D gene is named only where the DNA matches it firmly. Clone sizes are given selectively: once, few, many, or a class where the clone is expanded.

cdr3_length,v_call,clone_size,j_call,d_call,cdr3_nt,cdr3_aa
15,TRBV7-2,once,TRBJ1-4,-,TGTGCCAGCAGCTTATTGATTACCTCCAGTGAAAAACTGTTTTTT,CASSLLITSSEKLFF
16,TRBV27,-,TRBJ2-7,TRBD2,TGTGCCAGCAGAGTACGCCTAGCGGCAAATATCTACGAGCAGTACTTC,CASRVRLAANIYEQYF
14,TRBV7-3,-,TRBJ2-1,TRBD2,TGTGCCAGCAGCCCAAGGACTAGTCACAATGAGCAGTTCTTC,CASSPRTSHNEQFF
13,TRBV4-2,-,TRBJ2-5,-,TGTGCCAGCAGCCAAGAGACTGAAGAGACCCAGTACTTC,CASSQETEETQYF
14,TRBV6-5,-,TRBJ1-2,TRBD1,TGTGCCAGCACCTCGACAGGGACCAACTATGGCTACACCTTC,CASTSTGTNYGYTF
16,TRBV7-6,-,TRBJ2-5,TRBD2,TGTGCCAGCAGCTTACCTACTAGCGGAGTCCAAGAGACCCAGTACTTC,CASSLPTSGVQETQYF
16,TRBV4-3,-,TRBJ2-1,TRBD2,TGCGCCAGCAGCCAAGATTCGGGACTACTTTACAATGAGCAGTTCTTC,CASSQDSGLLYNEQFF
13,TRBV30,-,TRBJ1-2,-,TGTGCCTGGAGTTTACGGGGGTTGGGCGGCTACACCTTC,CAWSLRGLGGYTF
15,TRBV7-9,-,TRBJ2-3,TRBD1,TGTGCCAGCAGCATCGACAGGGAAAGTCGGAATACGCAGTATTTT,CASSIDRESRNTQYF
15,TRBV7-2,-,TRBJ2-7,TRBD2,TGTGCCAGCAGCCCCCGGACTAGCGGGAGATACGAGCAGTACTTC,CASSPRTSGRYEQYF
14,TRBV29-1,-,TRBJ2-7,-,TGCAGCGTTGTAATTGACTACCTACGAATAGAACAGTACTTC,CSVVIDYLRIEQYF
16,TRBV4-1,few,TRBJ1-2,-,TGCGCCAGCAGCCAAGAAGAGGTGGGAAGCGGCTATGGCTACACCTTC,CASSQEEVGSGYGYTF
12,TRBV30,-,TRBJ1-1,-,TGTGCCTGGAAAGACAGGCCCACTGAAGCTTTCTTT,CAWKDRPTEAFF
13,TRBV14,-,TRBJ2-1,-,TGTGCCAGCAGCCAGGCGGGAAAAGACGAGCAGTTCTTC,CASSQAGKDEQFF
16,TRBV15,-,TRBJ2-5,TRBD2,TGTGCCACCAGTACTAGCGGGGCACCCCTTCAAGAGACCCAGTACTTC,CATSTSGAPLQETQYF